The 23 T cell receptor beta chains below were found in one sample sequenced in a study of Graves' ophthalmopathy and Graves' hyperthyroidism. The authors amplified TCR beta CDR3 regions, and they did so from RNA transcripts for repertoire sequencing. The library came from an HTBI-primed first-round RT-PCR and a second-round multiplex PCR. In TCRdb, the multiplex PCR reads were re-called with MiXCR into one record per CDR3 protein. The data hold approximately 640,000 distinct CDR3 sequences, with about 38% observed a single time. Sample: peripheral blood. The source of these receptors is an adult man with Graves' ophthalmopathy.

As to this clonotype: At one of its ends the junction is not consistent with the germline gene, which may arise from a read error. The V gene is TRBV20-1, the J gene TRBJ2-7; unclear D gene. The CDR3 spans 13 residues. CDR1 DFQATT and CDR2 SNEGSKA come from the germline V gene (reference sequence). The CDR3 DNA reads TGCAGTGCTAGAGGGGTTTCAAGAGGCGAGCAGTGCTTC. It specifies CSARGVSRGEQCF.

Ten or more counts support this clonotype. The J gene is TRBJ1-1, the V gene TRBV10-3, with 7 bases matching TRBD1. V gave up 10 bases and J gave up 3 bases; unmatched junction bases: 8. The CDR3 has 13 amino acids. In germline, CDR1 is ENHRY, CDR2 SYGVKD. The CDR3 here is CATMIQGHTEAFF. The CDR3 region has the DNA TGTGCCACCATGATACAGGGGCACACTGAAGCTTTCTTT.

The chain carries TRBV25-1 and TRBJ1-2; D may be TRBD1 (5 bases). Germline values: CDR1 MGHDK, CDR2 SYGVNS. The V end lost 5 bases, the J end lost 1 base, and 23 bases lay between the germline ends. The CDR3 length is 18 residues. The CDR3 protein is CASSLPVTVVQDNYGYTF. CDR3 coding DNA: TGTGCCAGCAGTTTACCTGTGACCGTGGTACAGGATAACTATGGCTACACCTTC.

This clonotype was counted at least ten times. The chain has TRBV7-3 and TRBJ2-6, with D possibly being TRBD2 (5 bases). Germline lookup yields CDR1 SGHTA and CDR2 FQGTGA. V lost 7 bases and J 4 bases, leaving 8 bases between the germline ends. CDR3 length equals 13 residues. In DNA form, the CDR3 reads TGTGCCAGCACCCGGGGAGGGGCCAACGTCCTGACTTTC. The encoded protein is CASTRGGANVLTF. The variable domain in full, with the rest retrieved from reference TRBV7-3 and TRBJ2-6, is GAGVSQTPSNKVTEKGKYVELRCDPISGHTALYWYRQSLGQGPEFLIYFQGTGAADDSGLPNDRFFAVRPEGSVSTLKIQRTERGDSAVYLCASTRGGANVLTFGAGSRLTVL.

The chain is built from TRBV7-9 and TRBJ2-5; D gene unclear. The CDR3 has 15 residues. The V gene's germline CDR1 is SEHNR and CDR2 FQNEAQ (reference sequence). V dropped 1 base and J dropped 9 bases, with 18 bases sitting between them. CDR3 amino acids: CASSLVANLWQPQYF. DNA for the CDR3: TGTGCCAGCAGCTTAGTGGCCAACCTGTGGCAGCCCCAGTACTTC.

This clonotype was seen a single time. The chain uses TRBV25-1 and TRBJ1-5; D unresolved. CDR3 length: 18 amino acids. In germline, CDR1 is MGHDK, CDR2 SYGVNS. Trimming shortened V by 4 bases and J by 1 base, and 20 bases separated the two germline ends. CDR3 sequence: CASSARPNAAESNQPQHF. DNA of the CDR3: TGTGCCAGCAGTGCTAGACCGAACGCGGCAGAGAGCAATCAGCCCCAGCATTTT.

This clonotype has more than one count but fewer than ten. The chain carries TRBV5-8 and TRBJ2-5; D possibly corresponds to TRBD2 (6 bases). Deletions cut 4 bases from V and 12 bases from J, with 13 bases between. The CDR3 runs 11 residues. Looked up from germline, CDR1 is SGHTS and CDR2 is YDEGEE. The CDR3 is CASSMGRTKYF. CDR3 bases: TGTGCCAGCAGCATGGGACGGACTAAGTACTTC.

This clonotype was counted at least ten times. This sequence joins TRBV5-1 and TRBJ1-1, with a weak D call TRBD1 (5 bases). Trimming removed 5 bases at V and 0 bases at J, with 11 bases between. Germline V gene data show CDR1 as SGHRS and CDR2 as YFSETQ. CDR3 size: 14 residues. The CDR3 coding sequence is TGCGCCAGCAGACCCCAGGGTGTGAACACTGAAGCTTTCTTT. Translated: CASRPQGVNTEAFF.

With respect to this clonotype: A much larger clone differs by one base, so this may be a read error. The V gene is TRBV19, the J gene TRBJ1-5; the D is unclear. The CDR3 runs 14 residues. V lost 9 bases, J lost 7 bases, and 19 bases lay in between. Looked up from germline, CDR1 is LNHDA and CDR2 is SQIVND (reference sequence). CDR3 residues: CASAEWEVEQPQHF. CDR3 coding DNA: TGTGCCAGCGCCGAGTGGGAAGTTGAGCAGCCCCAGCATTTT. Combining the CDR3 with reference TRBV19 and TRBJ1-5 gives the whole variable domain DGGITQSPKYLFRKEGQNVTLSCEQNLNHDAMYWYRQDPGQGLRLIYYSQIVNDFQKGDIAEGYSVSREKKESFPLTVTSAQKNPTAFYLCASAEWEVEQPQHFGDGTRLSIL.

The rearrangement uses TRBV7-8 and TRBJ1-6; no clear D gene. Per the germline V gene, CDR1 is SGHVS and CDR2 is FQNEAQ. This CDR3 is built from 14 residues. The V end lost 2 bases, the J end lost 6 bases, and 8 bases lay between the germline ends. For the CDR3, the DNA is TGTGCCAGCAGCTTAATCGGGTTTAATTCACCCCTCCACTTT. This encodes CASSLIGFNSPLHF.

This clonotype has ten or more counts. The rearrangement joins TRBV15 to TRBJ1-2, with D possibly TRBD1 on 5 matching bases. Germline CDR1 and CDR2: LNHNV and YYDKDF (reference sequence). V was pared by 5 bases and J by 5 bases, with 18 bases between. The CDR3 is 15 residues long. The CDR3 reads CATSGWTHGAYGYTF. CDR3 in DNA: TGTGCCACCAGCGGTTGGACACATGGGGCTTATGGCTACACCTTC.

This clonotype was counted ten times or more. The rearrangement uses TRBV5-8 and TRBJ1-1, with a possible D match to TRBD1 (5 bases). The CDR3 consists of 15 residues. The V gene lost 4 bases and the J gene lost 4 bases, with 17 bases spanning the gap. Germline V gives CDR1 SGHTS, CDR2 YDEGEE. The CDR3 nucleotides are TGTGCCAGCAGCGCCCCCGGGGACTTATCCACTGAAGCTTTCTTT. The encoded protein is CASSAPGDLSTEAFF.

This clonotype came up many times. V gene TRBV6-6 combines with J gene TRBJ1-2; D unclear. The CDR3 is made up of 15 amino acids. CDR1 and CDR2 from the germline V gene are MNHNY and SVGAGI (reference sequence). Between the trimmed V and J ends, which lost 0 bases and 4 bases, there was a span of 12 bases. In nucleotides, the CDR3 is TGTGCCAGCAGTTACTCGAACAACATACGCTATGGCTACACCTTC. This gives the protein CASSYSNNIRYGYTF.

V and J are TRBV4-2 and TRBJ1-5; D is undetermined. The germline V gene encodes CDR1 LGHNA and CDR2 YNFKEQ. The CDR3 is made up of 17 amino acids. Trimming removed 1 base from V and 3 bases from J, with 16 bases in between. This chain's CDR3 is CASSQAGWGVSNQPQHF. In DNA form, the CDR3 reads TGTGCCAGCAGCCAAGCCGGTTGGGGAGTTTCCAATCAGCCCCAGCATTTT.

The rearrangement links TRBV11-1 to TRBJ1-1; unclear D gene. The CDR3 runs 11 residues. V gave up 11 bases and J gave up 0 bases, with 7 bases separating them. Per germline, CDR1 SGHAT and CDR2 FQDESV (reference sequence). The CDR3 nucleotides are TGTGCCCAAGCAGTGAACACTGAAGCTTTCTTT. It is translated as CAQAVNTEAFF. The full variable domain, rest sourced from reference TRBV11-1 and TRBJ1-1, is EAEVAQSPRYKITEKSQAVAFWCDPISGHATLYWYRQILGQGPELLVQFQDESVVDDSQLPKDRFSAERLKGVDSTLKIQPAELGDSAMYLCAQAVNTEAFFGQGTRLTVV.

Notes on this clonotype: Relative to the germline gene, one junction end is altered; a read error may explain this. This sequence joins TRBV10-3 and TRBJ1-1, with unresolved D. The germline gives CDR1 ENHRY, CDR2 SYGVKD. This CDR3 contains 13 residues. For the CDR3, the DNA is TGTGCCAGCAGTTACTCTGTGAACACTGAAGCTTCCTTT. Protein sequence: CASSYSVNTEASF.

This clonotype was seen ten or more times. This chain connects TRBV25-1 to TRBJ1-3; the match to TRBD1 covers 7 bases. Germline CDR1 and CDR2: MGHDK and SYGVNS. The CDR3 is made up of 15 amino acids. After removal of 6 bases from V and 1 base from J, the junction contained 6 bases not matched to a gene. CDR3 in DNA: TGTGCCAGCAGCGCCCGACAGGGATCTGGAAACACCATATATTTT. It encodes CASSARQGSGNTIYF.

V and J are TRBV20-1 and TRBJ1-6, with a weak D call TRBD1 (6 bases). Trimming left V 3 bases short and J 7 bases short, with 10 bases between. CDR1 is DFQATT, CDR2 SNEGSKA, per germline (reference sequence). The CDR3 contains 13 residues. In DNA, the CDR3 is TGCAGTGCTAGGGAGGGGACAAATTCACCCCTCCACTTT. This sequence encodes CSAREGTNSPLHF.

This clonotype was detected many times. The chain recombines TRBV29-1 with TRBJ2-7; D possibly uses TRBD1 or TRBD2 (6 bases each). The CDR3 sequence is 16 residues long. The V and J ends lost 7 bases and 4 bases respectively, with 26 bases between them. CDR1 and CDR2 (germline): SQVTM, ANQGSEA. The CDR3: CSGGTLWGATKYEQYF. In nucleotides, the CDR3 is TGCAGCGGCGGGACCCTGTGGGGGGCTACCAAATACGAGCAGTACTTC.

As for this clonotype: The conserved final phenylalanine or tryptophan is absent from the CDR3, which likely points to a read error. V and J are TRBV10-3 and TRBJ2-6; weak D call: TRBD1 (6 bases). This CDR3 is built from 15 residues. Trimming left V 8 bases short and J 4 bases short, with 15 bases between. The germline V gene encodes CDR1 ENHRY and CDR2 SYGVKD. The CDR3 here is CAIGGQSMGANVLTL. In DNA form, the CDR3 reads TGTGCCATCGGAGGACAGTCAATGGGGGCCAACGTCCTGACTCTA.

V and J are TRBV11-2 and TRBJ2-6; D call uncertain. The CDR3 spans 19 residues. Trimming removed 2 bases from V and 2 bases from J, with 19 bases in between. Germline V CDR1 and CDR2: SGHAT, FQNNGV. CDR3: CASSLRDSGVSTGANVLTF. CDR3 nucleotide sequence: TGTGCCAGCAGCTTAAGGGATTCTGGTGTTTCGACTGGGGCCAACGTCCTGACTTTC.

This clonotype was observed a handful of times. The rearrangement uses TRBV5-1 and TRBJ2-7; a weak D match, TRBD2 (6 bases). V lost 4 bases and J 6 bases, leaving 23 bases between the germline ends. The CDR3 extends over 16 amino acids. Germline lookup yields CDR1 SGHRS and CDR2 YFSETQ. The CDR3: CASSPPARESYSEQYF. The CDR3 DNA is TGCGCCAGCAGCCCGCCTGCCCGGGAGAGTTATAGCGAGCAGTACTTC.

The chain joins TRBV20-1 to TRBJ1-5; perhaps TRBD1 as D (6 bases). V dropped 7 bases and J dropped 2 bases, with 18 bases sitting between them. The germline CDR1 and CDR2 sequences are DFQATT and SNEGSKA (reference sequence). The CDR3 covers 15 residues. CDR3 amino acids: CSGRRGGDGNQPQHF. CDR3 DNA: TGCAGTGGCCGGCGGGGGGGCGATGGCAATCAGCCCCAGCATTTT.